These T cell receptor beta chains were read from a single sample in a study of T cells in Graves' hyperthyroidism and ophthalmopathy. TCRdb processed the multiplex PCR reads anew with MiXCR; each CDR3 protein has one entry. The sample contains about 200,000 distinct CDR3 sequences, around 20% of which appear only once. Sequenced input: blood. The receptors shown here come from a man in his forties with Graves' hyperthyroidism. The CDR3 runs from the conserved cysteine through the conserved F or W.

v_gene,j_gene,CDR3aa
TRBV12-5,TRBJ2-1,CASGLVGQGYNEQFF
TRBV4-2,TRBJ2-1,CASSKRLAGYNEQFF
TRBV27,TRBJ1-6,CASSSGKGGAGPNSPLHF
TRBV13,TRBJ1-1,CASSLGHEAFF
TRBV7-2,TRBJ2-7,CASSPGHSSYEQYF
TRBV20-1,TRBJ1-2,CSVTTGDYGYTF
TRBV12-3/TRBV12-4,TRBJ2-7,CASSPRLPLEQYF
TRBV16,TRBJ1-2,CASSQRQGGNYGYTF
TRBV20-1,TRBJ1-1,CTSPGVSEAFF
TRBV3-1,TRBJ2-5,CASSPTGMATQYF
TRBV2,TRBJ1-2,CAVRGEERGHTF
TRBV6-2/TRBV6-3,TRBJ2-3,CASSTRLAGLRTDTQYF
TRBV28,TRBJ2-5,CASSLNLHSGEETQYF
TRBV5-6,TRBJ2-1,CASSWGQGWNEQFF
TRBV11-1,TRBJ2-7,CASGYEQYF